This entry features one T cell receptor (beta chain) sequence. This entry is derived from a study of shared T cell receptors in the human thymus. This table comes from immunoSEQ multiplex PCR, and its TCRdb copy is limited to in-frame clones, with some not included. The sample consists of around 730,000 clones, 70% to 90% of them appearing once. The CDR3 covers 17 residues. Losses at the gene ends were 1 base for V and 2 bases for J; bases not matched to a gene: 6. CDR1 is MGHRA and CDR2 is YSYEKL in the germline V gene. The data also belong to a second study, concerning human thymus T cells. Turning to that study: Healthy Finnish infants undergoing corrective surgery for congenital heart defects were used as donors. During corrective heart surgery, resections were taken, and the thymus tissue came from them. Both thymic and peripheral blood repertoires showed apparently biased V and J usage. Related studies noted strongly shared thymic repertoires across unrelated people.

Input material: thymocytes. The V call is TRBV4-1, the J call TRBJ2-3; TRBD2 matches 10 bases. This TCR derives from a girl under three years old with a congenital heart defect. In nucleotides, the CDR3 is TGCGCCAGCAGCCAAGTCACCCTAGCGGGGGTCACAGATACGCAGTATTTT. Translated, it gives CASSQVTLAGVTDTQYF.